This T cell receptor (beta chain) is from a study of OX40 agonist ivuxolimab in advanced cancers. Study information: Treatment of patients was with ivuxolimab, an agonistic anti-OX40 (CD134) antibody. Participants could have had prior anti-PD-1, anti-PD-L1 or anti-CTLA-4 therapy, and about 40% had some.

This table comes from immunoSEQ multiplex PCR, and its TCRdb copy is limited to in-frame clones, with some not included. The repertoire consists of over 150,000 clones, with approximately 94% occurring once and the leading ten covering just over 0.3%. The V end lost 0 bases, the J end lost 0 bases, and 12 bases lay between the germline ends. Germline loops: CDR1 SGHNT, CDR2 YYREEE (reference sequence). This CDR3 comprises 16 residues. Points on this clone: Its antigen remains unknown.

Broader study findings: The antigen specificity of the peripheral T cells (those that were expanded) was not determined.

Specimen: CD4+ or CD8+ T cells sorted from blood, collected in a trial of the OX40 agonist ivuxolimab. The TCR sequence derives from an adult with an advanced solid tumor such as melanoma, head and neck, liver or kidney cancer. The V call is TRBV5-4, the J call TRBJ1-2; D is unresolved. CDR3: CASSLGLDLANYGYTF. The CDR3 DNA reads as TGTGCCAGCAGCTTGGGATTGGACCTAGCTAACTATGGCTACACCTTC.